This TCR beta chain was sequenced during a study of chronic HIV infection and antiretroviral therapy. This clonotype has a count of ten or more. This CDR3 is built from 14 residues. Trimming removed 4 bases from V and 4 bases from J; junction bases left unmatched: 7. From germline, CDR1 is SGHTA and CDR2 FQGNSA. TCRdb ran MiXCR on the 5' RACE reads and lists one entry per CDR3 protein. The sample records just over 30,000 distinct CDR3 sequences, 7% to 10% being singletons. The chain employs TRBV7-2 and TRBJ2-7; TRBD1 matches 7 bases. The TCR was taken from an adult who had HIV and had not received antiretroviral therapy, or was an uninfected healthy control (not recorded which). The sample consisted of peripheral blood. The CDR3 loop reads CASSSHGTDYEQYF. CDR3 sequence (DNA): TGTGCCAGCAGCTCACACGGGACAGATTACGAGCAGTACTTC.